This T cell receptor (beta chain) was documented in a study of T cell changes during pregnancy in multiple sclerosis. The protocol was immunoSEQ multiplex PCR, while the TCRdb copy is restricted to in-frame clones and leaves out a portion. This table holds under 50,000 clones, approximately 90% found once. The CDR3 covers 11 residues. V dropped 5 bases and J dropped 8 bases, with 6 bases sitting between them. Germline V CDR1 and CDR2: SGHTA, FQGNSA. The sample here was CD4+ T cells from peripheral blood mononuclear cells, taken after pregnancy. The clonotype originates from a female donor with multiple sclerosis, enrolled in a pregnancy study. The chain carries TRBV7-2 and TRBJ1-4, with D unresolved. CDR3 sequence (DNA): TGTGCCAGCAGCACGAGAGAAAAACTGTTTTTT. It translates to CASSTREKLFF.